Following are 19 T cell receptor beta chains from one sample sequenced in a study of beta chain features in type 1 diabetes. What was sequenced were expressed TCRB transcripts, since all of the isolated RNA had been reverse transcribed. TCRdb's copy holds only in-frame clones and misses some; the assay was immunoSEQ multiplex PCR. The data show 130,000 or so clones, with less than 10% seen just once and about 0.6% held by the top ten. The sequenced material came from central memory CD4+ T cells from blood. Receptors were obtained from a woman aged 35 to 49 in good health.

The V and J genes are TRBV19 and TRBJ1-5; the match to TRBD1 covers 10 bases. The length of the CDR3 is 13 residues. The germline CDR1 and CDR2 sequences are LNHDA and SQIVND (reference sequence). Written as DNA, the CDR3 is TGTTCCTCCGGGACAGGGGTCAATCAGCCCCAGCATTTT. It yields the protein CSSGTGVNQPQHF.

The chain recombines TRBV11-2 with TRBJ2-7, with TRBD2 matching over 7 bases. Per germline, CDR1 SGHAT and CDR2 FQNNGV. J gave up 6 bases and V 5 bases, and 13 bases lay outside the gene matches. This CDR3 has 15 residues. CDR3 sequence reads: CASSSFKRGSGEQYF. CDR3 bases: TGTGCCAGCAGCAGTTTTAAGCGGGGAAGTGGCGAGCAGTACTTC.

This rearrangement joins TRBV28 to TRBJ2-1; the D gene is possibly TRBD1 (5 bases). CDR1 and CDR2 from the germline V gene are MDHEN and SYDVKM. The V and J ends lost 8 bases and 9 bases respectively, with 11 bases between them. This CDR3 spans 11 amino acids. The CDR3 loop reads CASSGRTEQFF. Here the CDR3 DNA reads TGTGCCAGCTCAGGGCGCACTGAGCAGTTCTTC.

This rearrangement joins TRBV5-1 to TRBJ1-2; the D is unclear. This CDR3 is 15 amino acids long. The germline V and J ends were trimmed by 0 bases and 6 bases, with 15 bases remaining between them. Germline loops: CDR1 SGHRS, CDR2 YFSETQ. In nucleotides, the CDR3 is TGCGCCAGCAGCTTGGGCTCCGGAGGCCGGAATGGCTACACCTTC. Its protein is CASSLGSGGRNGYTF.

This clone was recorded a few times. The genes are TRBV11-2 and TRBJ2-5; a possible D gene is TRBD2 (5 bases). The CDR3 loop spans 13 amino acids. Germline V CDR1 and CDR2: SGHAT, FQNNGV. V was trimmed by 8 bases and J by 2 bases, leaving 12 bases between them. The CDR3 protein is CASEGPGQETQYF. The CDR3 DNA sequence: TGTGCCAGCGAGGGCCCGGGTCAAGAGACCCAGTACTTC.

This clone turned up a few times. J is TRBJ1-2 and V is TRBV14, with a tentative D call TRBD1 (5 bases). Germline V gene sequence: CDR1 SGHDN, CDR2 FVKESK. V lost 1 base and J 4 bases, leaving 13 bases between the germline ends. This CDR3 comprises 15 residues. Here the CDR3 reads CASSQGGTGLYGYTF. In DNA, the CDR3 is TGTGCCAGCAGCCAAGGCGGGACGGGACTCTATGGCTACACCTTC.

V is TRBV21-1 and J is TRBJ2-7; the tabulated D call, TRBD1, remains unverified against the DNA. TRBV21-1 is noted as a pseudogene. The CDR3 spans 16 residues. The CDR3 DNA reads TGCGCCAGCAGTTTTCGCCCCGGACAGGGTTTATACGAGCAGTACTTC. Amino acids: CASSFRPGQGLYEQYF.

The J gene is TRBJ2-3, the V gene TRBV29-1; D may be TRBD1 (8 bases). The ends were cut back, 7 bases at V and 2 bases at J, with 16 bases in the middle. The CDR3 loop spans 14 amino acids. Germline loops: CDR1 SQVTM, CDR2 ANQGSEA. This CDR3 is CSGGGDRPTDTQYF. DNA of the CDR3: TGCAGCGGAGGGGGGGACAGGCCCACAGATACGCAGTATTTT.

The gene calls are TRBV6-6 and TRBJ1-5, with D possibly being TRBD1 (5 bases). Trimming left V 9 bases short and J 0 bases short, with 15 bases between. CDR1 is MNHNY and CDR2 is SVGAGI in the germline V gene (reference sequence). CDR3 size: 15 residues. The CDR3 coding sequence is TGTGCCAGTACTCCTGGGGGGTATAGCAATCAGCCCCAGCATTTT. This translates into CASTPGGYSNQPQHF.

The table lists this clone with a few counts. This specimen includes other DNA sequences encoding the same CDR3. V gene TRBV5-1 combines with J gene TRBJ2-5; 7 bases map to TRBD2. Trimming cost V 4 bases and J 0 bases; bases outside gene matches: 3. The germline gives CDR1 SGHRS, CDR2 YFSETQ. The CDR3 totals 14 residues. The CDR3 region has the DNA TGCGCCAGCAGCCCGAGCGGGGACCAAGAGACCCAGTACTTC. This sequence encodes CASSPSGDQETQYF.

This clone appeared a few times. The genes are TRBV5-4 and TRBJ1-5; D gene uncertain. In germline, CDR1 is SGHNT, CDR2 YYREEE (reference sequence). V was cut by 3 bases and J by 6 bases, with 16 bases left in between. The CDR3 sequence is 15 residues long. Here the CDR3 reads CASSSDSSTSQPQHF. In DNA form, the CDR3 reads TGTGCCAGCAGCTCAGACTCCTCGACGAGTCAGCCCCAGCATTTT.

This clone has a handful of counts. The CDR3 loop is CAIREGQSNTEAFF. As DNA, the CDR3 is TGTGCCATCAGAGAGGGACAATCGAACACTGAAGCTTTCTTT. The gene calls are TRBV10-3 and TRBJ1-1; D is perhaps TRBD1 (6 bases). Deletions cut 6 bases from V and 1 base from J, with 12 bases between. The germline CDR1 and CDR2 sequences are ENHRY and SYGVKD. There are 14 residues in the CDR3.

In this sample, this clone turned up a few times. The chain links TRBV7-8 to TRBJ2-1; TRBD2 agrees at 8 bases. The CDR3 totals 15 residues. V was pared by 1 base and J by 8 bases, with 7 bases of the junction left unmatched. Looked up from germline, CDR1 is SGHVS and CDR2 is FQNEAQ. CDR3 sequence: CASSLGTSGAHEQFF. The CDR3 DNA sequence: TGTGCCAGCAGCTTAGGCACTAGCGGTGCCCATGAGCAGTTCTTC.

The genes are TRBV7-2 and TRBJ2-5; the D gene is possibly TRBD1 (6 bases). Germline V gene sequence: CDR1 SGHTA, CDR2 FQGNSA. This CDR3 is built from 15 residues. The V end was cut by 3 bases, the J end by 3 bases, with 14 bases between. This CDR3 is CASSLFGQRKETQYF. Here the CDR3 DNA reads TGTGCCAGCAGCTTGTTCGGACAGAGAAAAGAGACCCAGTACTTC.

This clone was picked up a small number of times. The V gene is TRBV2, the J gene TRBJ2-3; 10 nucleotides agree with TRBD1. The length of the CDR3 is 15 residues. V shed 6 bases, J shed 6 bases, and the junction held 9 bases outside the gene matches. Germline CDR1 reads SNHLY; CDR2 reads FYNNEI. CDR3 in amino acids: CASRDPGQGTDTQYF. The CDR3 bases are TGTGCCAGCAGAGATCCGGGACAGGGGACCGATACGCAGTATTTT.

The chain links TRBV10-1 to TRBJ2-2, with 7 nucleotides matching TRBD2. V lost 6 bases, J lost 5 bases, and 6 bases stayed unmatched. The CDR3 extends over 14 amino acids. Germline V gene data show CDR1 as WNHNN and CDR2 as SYGVQD (reference sequence). DNA for the CDR3: TGCGCCAGCAGAAGCGGGGACGATACCGGGGAGCTGTTTTTT. Its translation: CASRSGDDTGELFF.

In this sample, this clone turned up a few times. The V gene is TRBV7-2, the J gene TRBJ1-1, with D possibly matching TRBD1 (6 bases). This CDR3 region has 15 residues. The germline V gene encodes CDR1 SGHTA and CDR2 FQGNSA. Trimming took off 2 bases at V and 4 bases at J, with 14 bases between the two ends. The chain's CDR3 is CASSLRWAGATEAFF. DNA of the CDR3: TGTGCCAGCAGCTTACGATGGGCAGGGGCCACTGAAGCTTTCTTT.

At least ten counts were recorded for this clone. The chain is built from TRBV5-1 and TRBJ2-2; D ambiguous. V lost 4 bases, J lost 6 bases, and 7 bases lay in between. Germline CDR1 reads SGHRS; CDR2 reads YFSETQ. The CDR3 runs 12 residues. CDR3 bases: TGCGCCAGCAGCATGAGTTCCGGGGAGCTGTTTTTT. It yields the protein CASSMSSGELFF.

The chain combines TRBV4-2 with TRBJ2-5; 16 nucleotides line up with TRBD2. Losses at the gene ends were 6 bases for V and 1 base for J; bases not matched to a gene: 8. The CDR3 is 18 residues long. CDR1 and CDR2 from the germline V gene are LGHNA and YNFKEQ. CDR3 nucleotides: TGTGCCAGCAGTCGGGGACTAGCGGGGGGGAACTTCCAAGAGACCCAGTACTTC. It encodes CASSRGLAGGNFQETQYF.